This entry concerns a single T cell receptor (beta chain). No antigen is known for it. The data were taken from a study of T cell repertoires in cytomegalovirus infection. Overall study: From public TCR beta signatures came an indication of both CMV infection and matching HLA type. Broader study findings: Using cumulative public TCR beta family frequency, the authors identified those who carried CMV together with the relevant HLA. Ex vivo, HLA-C-restricted CMV-specific TCR beta clonotypes prevailed over the rest of the response.

TCRdb reprocessed the reads via MiXCR and lists one record per CDR3 protein. The sample lists about 310,000 distinct CDR3 sequences, around 9.6% occurring once. V lost 7 bases and J lost 4; bases outside the gene matches: 6. CDR1 and CDR2 (germline): LGHNT, FRNRAP. This CDR3 has 14 amino acids. Sequenced sample: PBMCs. The chain uses TRBV12-5 and TRBJ1-5, with 8 bases lining up with TRBD1. This receptor was identified in a human donor in good health (CMV status not recorded). Some clones in this sample may be carry-over from other donors' samples. CDR3 loop: CASVGQGGNQPQHF. Here the CDR3 DNA reads TGTGCTAGTGTCGGACAGGGCGGGAATCAGCCCCAGCATTTT.